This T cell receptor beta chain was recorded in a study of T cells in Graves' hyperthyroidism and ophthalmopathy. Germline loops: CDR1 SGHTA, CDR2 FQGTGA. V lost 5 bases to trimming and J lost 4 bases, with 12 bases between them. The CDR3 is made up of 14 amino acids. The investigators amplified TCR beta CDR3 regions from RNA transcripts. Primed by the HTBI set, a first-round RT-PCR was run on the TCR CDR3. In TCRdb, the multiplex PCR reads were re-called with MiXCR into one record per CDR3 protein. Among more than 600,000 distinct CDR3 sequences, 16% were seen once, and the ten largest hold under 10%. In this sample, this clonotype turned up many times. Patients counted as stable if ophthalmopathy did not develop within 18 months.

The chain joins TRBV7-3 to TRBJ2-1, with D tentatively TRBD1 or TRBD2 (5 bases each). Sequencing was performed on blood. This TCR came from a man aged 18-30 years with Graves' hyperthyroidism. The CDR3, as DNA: TGTGCCAGCAGCCCTGGGACCGGGTACAATGAGCAGTTCTTC. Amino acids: CASSPGTGYNEQFF.